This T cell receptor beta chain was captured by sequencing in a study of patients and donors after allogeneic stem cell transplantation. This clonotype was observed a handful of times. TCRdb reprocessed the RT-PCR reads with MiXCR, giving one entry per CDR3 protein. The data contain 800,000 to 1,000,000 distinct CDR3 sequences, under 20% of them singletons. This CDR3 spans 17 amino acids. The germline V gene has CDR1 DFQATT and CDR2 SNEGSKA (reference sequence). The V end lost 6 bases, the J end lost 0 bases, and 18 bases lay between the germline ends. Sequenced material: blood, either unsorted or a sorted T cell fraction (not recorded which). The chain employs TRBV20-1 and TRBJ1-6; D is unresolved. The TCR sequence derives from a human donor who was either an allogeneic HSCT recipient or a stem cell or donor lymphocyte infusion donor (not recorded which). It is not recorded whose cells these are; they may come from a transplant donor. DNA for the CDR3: TGCAGTGCCCGTCCTGGACGGTCTAGCTCCTATAATTCACCCCTCCACTTT. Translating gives CSARPGRSSSYNSPLHF.